The 24 T cell receptor beta chains in this list originate from one sample, sequenced in a study of shared clonotypes between healthy human individuals. Sequencing used immunoSEQ multiplex PCR; TCRdb keeps in-frame clones, though not all of them. Altogether 450,000 to 650,000 clones are present, about 80% being singletons, with the ten largest covering around 11%. Sequencing was done on a sample of PBMCs. The receptors come from a woman aged 40-49 years in good health. Some clones in this sample may be carry-over from other donors' samples.

The V gene is TRBV6-1, the J gene TRBJ2-6; D is ambiguous. This CDR3 is 17 amino acids long. Trimming shortened V by 0 bases and J by 0 bases, and 9 bases separated the two germline ends. Germline lookup yields CDR1 MNHNS and CDR2 SASEGT. CDR3 in amino acids: CASSEAGVRSGANVLTF. In nucleotides, the CDR3 is TGTGCCAGCAGTGAAGCGGGTGTCCGCTCTGGGGCCAACGTCCTGACTTTC.

The chain couples TRBV6-6 to TRBJ2-1; a weak D match, TRBD1 (6 bases). This CDR3 is built from 14 residues. CDR1 MNHNY and CDR2 SVGAGI come from the germline V gene (reference sequence). V dropped 9 bases and J dropped 3 bases, with 15 bases sitting between them. The CDR3, as DNA: TGTGCCAGTATGAGGGGGAACCTCTACAATGAGCAGTTCTTC. Protein sequence: CASMRGNLYNEQFF.

This chain uses TRBV28 with TRBJ1-2, with D unresolved. V was clipped by 2 bases and J by 14 bases, with 21 bases between them. The CDR3 is made up of 14 amino acids. From germline, CDR1 is MDHEN and CDR2 SYDVKM. The chain's CDR3 is CASSLVSLREFCTF. For the CDR3, the DNA is TGTGCCAGCAGTTTAGTCAGCCTTCGTGAGTTTTGTACCTTC.

This sequence joins TRBV5-1 and TRBJ2-3, with 8 bases that match TRBD2. The CDR3 contains 16 residues. Trimming cost V 0 bases and J 3 bases; bases outside gene matches: 6. The V gene's germline CDR1 is SGHRS and CDR2 YFSETQ. The CDR3 reads CASSLGPGGPTDTQYF. The CDR3 DNA sequence: TGCGCCAGCAGCTTGGGTCCGGGAGGGCCGACAGATACGCAGTATTTT.

To note about this clone: A junction boundary mismatches the germline segment, possibly from a read error. The chain joins TRBV18 to TRBJ1-2, with D tentatively TRBD1 (6 bases). CDR3 length equals 14 residues. CDR1 is KGHSH and CDR2 is LQKENI in the germline V gene. The CDR3 DNA sequence: TGTGCCAGCAAAGATTTACCGGACAGCGAAGGCTACATCTTC. Its translation: CASKDLPDSEGYIF.

This clone was counted only a few times. The rearrangement links TRBV19 to TRBJ1-3; D perhaps matches TRBD1 (5 bases). From germline, CDR1 is LNHDA and CDR2 SQIVND (reference sequence). Between the trimmed V and J ends, which lost 3 bases and 0 bases, there was a span of 12 bases. The CDR3 sequence is 16 residues long. The CDR3 nucleotides read TGTGCCAGTAGTATGGGGGTTCAACACTCTGGAAACACCATATATTTT. Amino acids: CASSMGVQHSGNTIYF. The full variable domain, in which reference TRBV19 and TRBJ1-3 provide the parts outside the CDR3, is DGGITQSPKYLFRKEGQNVTLSCEQNLNHDAMYWYRQDPGQGLRLIYYSQIVNDFQKGDIAEGYSVSREKKESFPLTVTSAQKNPTAFYLCASSMGVQHSGNTIYFGEGSWLTVV.

This clone was seen ten or more times. The chain combines TRBV15 with TRBJ1-1, with D possibly matching TRBD1 (5 bases). Per the germline V gene, CDR1 is LNHNV and CDR2 is YYDKDF (reference sequence). The CDR3 runs to 11 residues. Trimming pared 9 bases from V and 5 bases from J, leaving 10 bases between. CDR3 sequence: CATGDATEAFF. CDR3 coding DNA: TGTGCCACAGGGGATGCGACTGAAGCTTTCTTT.

This chain links TRBV10-3 with TRBJ2-7; the D gene is possibly TRBD1 (6 bases). The germline V gene encodes CDR1 ENHRY and CDR2 SYGVKD. V was shortened by 4 bases and J by 1 base, with 17 bases between the two germline ends. The CDR3 is 16 amino acids. The CDR3 loop is CAISGSLRDTSYEQYF. CDR3 sequence (DNA): TGTGCCATCAGTGGAAGTCTCCGGGACACTTCCTACGAGCAGTACTTC.

V and J are TRBV28 and TRBJ2-2; D unclear. V lost 6 bases and J lost 0, with 5 bases in between. This CDR3 region has 13 residues. Germline V lookup: CDR1 MDHEN, CDR2 SYDVKM. The CDR3, as DNA: TGTGCCAGCAGACTCACGAACACCGGGGAGCTGTTTTTT. Protein: CASRLTNTGELFF.

This clone came up many times. The chain is built from TRBV2 and TRBJ1-2; TRBD1 matches 9 bases. CDR1 and CDR2 (germline): SNHLY, FYNNEI. Trimming at V came to 6 bases and at J to 5 bases, leaving 10 bases not matched to a gene. The CDR3 totals 15 residues. CDR3: CASSTGTGFGYGYTF. CDR3 coding DNA: TGTGCCAGCAGCACCGGGACAGGGTTTGGGTATGGCTACACCTTC. The full variable domain, completed using reference TRBV2 and TRBJ1-2, is EPEVTQTPSHQVTQMGQEVILRCVPISNHLYFYWYRQILGQKVEFLVSFYNNEISEKSEIFDDQFSVERPDGSNFTLKIRSTKLEDSAMYFCASSTGTGFGYGYTFGSGTRLTVV.

The chain joins TRBV28 to TRBJ2-7; maybe TRBD1 (5 bases). The CDR3 loop spans 13 amino acids. The germline CDR1 and CDR2 sequences are MDHEN and SYDVKM. The ends were cut back, 2 bases at V and 7 bases at J, with 12 bases in the middle. CDR3 sequence reads: CASSLQGAREQYF. The DNA of the CDR3 is TGTGCCAGCAGTTTACAAGGGGCGAGGGAGCAGTACTTC.

A note on this clone: This sequence is one base from a far larger clone and is likely a read error. The sample contains more than one DNA sequence encoding this CDR3. This rearrangement joins TRBV30 to TRBJ2-5, with a weak D call TRBD1 (5 bases). Germline values: CDR1 GTSNPN, CDR2 SVGIG (reference sequence). The V and J ends lost 3 bases and 0 bases respectively, with 11 bases between them. This CDR3 comprises 14 residues. The DNA of the CDR3 is TGTGCCTGGAGCAGACAGATCTACCAAGAGACCCAGTACTTC. Translating it yields CAWSRQIYQETQYF. The complete variable domain, with remaining parts taken from reference TRBV30 and TRBJ2-5, reads SQTIHQWPATLVQPVGSPLSLECTVEGTSNPNLYWYRQAAGRGLQLLFYSVGIGQISSEVPQNLSASRPQDRQFILSSKKLLLSDSGFYLCAWSRQIYQETQYFGPGTRLLVL.

The chain is built from TRBV5-1 and TRBJ2-5; 10 bases fit TRBD2. From germline, CDR1 is SGHRS and CDR2 YFSETQ. The CDR3 spans 14 residues. V lost 4 bases and J lost 5; bases outside the gene matches: 5. The CDR3: CASSPSGSRETQYF. The CDR3 DNA sequence: TGCGCCAGCAGCCCTAGCGGGAGTCGGGAGACCCAGTACTTC.

J is TRBJ2-7 and V is TRBV28; 10 bases agree with TRBD1. V was pared by 7 bases and J by 2 bases, with 5 bases of the junction left unmatched. Germline loops: CDR1 MDHEN, CDR2 SYDVKM. CDR3 length: 14 amino acids. Written as DNA, the CDR3 is TGTGCCAGCATCACCGGGACAGGGGCCTACGAGCAGTACTTC. Translating it yields CASITGTGAYEQYF.

V and J are TRBV9 and TRBJ2-3; the match to TRBD1 covers 10 bases. With 0 bases clipped from V and 5 bases from J, the junction kept 6 bases outside the gene matches. This CDR3 contains 16 residues. Germline V lookup: CDR1 SGDLS, CDR2 YYNGEE. CDR3 nucleotide sequence: TGTGCCAGCAGCGTAGGACAGGGGGCGTCATTAGATACGCAGTATTTT. Residues: CASSVGQGASLDTQYF. Full variable domain (remainder filled in from reference TRBV9 and TRBJ2-3): DSGVTQTPKHLITATGQRVTLRCSPRSGDLSVYWYQQSLDQGLQFLIQYYNGEERAKGNILERFSAQQFPDLHSELNLSSLELGDSALYFCASSVGQGASLDTQYFGPGTRLTVL.

The CDR3, as DNA: TGTGCCAGCACCTTGACAGGGGGATCACTAGCGGGAGCCTACAATGAGCAGTTCTTC. It is translated as CASTLTGGSLAGAYNEQFF. This rearrangement joins TRBV2 to TRBJ2-1, with 11 bases aligning to TRBD2. There are 19 residues in the CDR3. Per germline, CDR1 SNHLY and CDR2 FYNNEI. J gave up 2 bases and V 7 bases, and 16 bases lay outside the gene matches. Drawing the rest from reference TRBV2 and TRBJ2-1, the complete variable domain is EPEVTQTPSHQVTQMGQEVILRCVPISNHLYFYWYRQILGQKVEFLVSFYNNEISEKSEIFDDQFSVERPDGSNFTLKIRSTKLEDSAMYFCASTLTGGSLAGAYNEQFFGPGTRLTVL.

The gene calls are TRBV4-2 and TRBJ2-3, with D perhaps being TRBD1 or TRBD2 (6 bases each). This CDR3 contains 16 residues. CDR1 is LGHNA, CDR2 YNFKEQ, per germline. Trimming cost V 8 bases and J 6 bases, with 24 bases left between them. CDR3 region: CASAFGGGESGDTQYF. The CDR3 DNA sequence: TGTGCCAGCGCCTTTGGAGGGGGTGAAAGTGGGGATACGCAGTATTTT.

As regards this clone: In the same sample, other DNA sequences code for this CDR3. The chain has TRBV28 and TRBJ2-7; the D gene is possibly TRBD1 (6 bases). Germline loops: CDR1 MDHEN, CDR2 SYDVKM. This CDR3 is 11 amino acids long. Trimming removed 2 bases at V and 9 bases at J, with 8 bases between. CDR3 nucleotide sequence: TGTGCCAGCAGTTTACAGGGGCGGCAGTACTTC. This translates into CASSLQGRQYF. Full variable domain (rest looked up from reference TRBV28 and TRBJ2-7): DVKVTQSSRYLVKRTGEKVFLECVQDMDHENMFWYRQDPGLGLRLIYFSYDVKMKEKGDIPEGYSVSREKKERFSLILESASTNQTSMYLCASSLQGRQYFGPGTRLTVT.

The chain links TRBV11-2 to TRBJ2-2, with 9 bases lining up with TRBD2. V dropped 5 bases and J dropped 2; count of bases not matched to a gene: 9. The germline gives CDR1 SGHAT, CDR2 FQNNGV. The CDR3 spans 17 residues. CDR3 bases: TGTGCCAGCAGCCCCCCTAGCGGGGCGACTAACACCGGGGAGCTGTTTTTT. Its protein product is CASSPPSGATNTGELFF.

The rearrangement links TRBV18 to TRBJ2-3; 7 bases map to TRBD2. Trimming took 6 bases from V and 4 from J; bases not matched to a gene: 10. Looked up from germline, CDR1 is KGHSH and CDR2 is LQKENI. The CDR3 consists of 15 residues. CDR3 region: CASSPGEGTADTQYF. CDR3 nucleotide sequence: TGTGCCAGCTCGCCGGGGGAGGGTACCGCAGATACGCAGTATTTT. Drawing the rest from reference TRBV18 and TRBJ2-3, the complete variable domain is NAGVMQNPRHLVRRRGQEARLRCSPMKGHSHVYWYRQLPEEGLKFMVYLQKENIIDESGMPKERFSAEFPKEGPSILRIQQVVRGDSAAYFCASSPGEGTADTQYFGPGTRLTVL.

The V gene is TRBV5-4, the J gene TRBJ1-2; D not resolved. Trimming took off 9 bases at V and 4 bases at J, with 19 bases between the two ends. Per the germline V gene, CDR1 is SGHNT and CDR2 is YYREEE (reference sequence). CDR3 length equals 14 residues. In nucleotides, the CDR3 is TGTGCCACCCTTATGGCTGGATCTGGCTATGGCTACACCTTC. As protein: CATLMAGSGYGYTF. Full variable domain (missing parts from reference TRBV5-4 and TRBJ1-2): ETGVTQSPTHLIKTRGQQVTLRCSSQSGHNTVSWYQQALGQGPQFIFQYYREEENGRGNFPPRFSGLQFPNYSSELNVNALELDDSALYLCATLMAGSGYGYTFGSGTRLTVV.

The CDR3 sequence is CASSSSGTGDLPRGYTF. The CDR3 nucleotides are TGTGCCAGCAGCTCGTCCGGGACAGGGGACCTACCGCGGGGCTACACCTTC. This chain links TRBV5-5 with TRBJ1-2, with TRBD1 matching over 10 bases. Trimming at V came to 3 bases and at J to 8 bases, leaving 16 bases not matched to a gene. This CDR3 has 17 amino acids. Germline V gene data show CDR1 as SGHKS and CDR2 as YYEKEE (reference sequence).

V and J are TRBV6-1 and TRBJ2-7; possible D gene TRBD1, 5 bases. Germline values: CDR1 MNHNS, CDR2 SASEGT. V was clipped by 7 bases and J by 4 bases, with 8 bases between them. The CDR3 contains 11 residues. CDR3 amino acids: CASNNRYEQYF. The DNA for the CDR3 is TGTGCCAGCAACAACAGGTACGAGCAGTACTTC.

In this sample, this clone turned up a few times. The V and J genes are TRBV29-1 and TRBJ2-3; unclear D gene. Germline-derived CDR1 and CDR2 are SQVTM and ANQGSEA. Trimming pared 8 bases from V and 0 bases from J, leaving 18 bases between. The CDR3 has 15 residues. Written as DNA, the CDR3 is TGCAGCTACACAACTCGCCACGGTAGCACAGATACGCAGTATTTT. Amino acid sequence: CSYTTRHGSTDTQYF.